The entry below describes one T cell receptor (beta chain). This entry comes from a study of cytomegalovirus exposure and HLA in healthy donors. The CDR3 sequence is 11 residues long. Germline CDR1 SQVTM, CDR2 ANQGSEA. V was trimmed by 1 base and J by 5 bases, leaving 5 bases between them. Vbeta (60) and Jbeta (13) primers were used in the PCR. Assay used: immunoSEQ multiplex PCR; TCRdb lists only in-frame clones, some missing. The profile shows roughly 80,000 clones, 75% to 85% of them singletons. The V gene is TRBV29-1, the J gene TRBJ2-5; no firm D call. Sequencing was done on a sample of PBMCs. The clonotype was recovered from a woman in her thirties in good health and CMV-seronegative. The CDR3 sequence: CSVEVGETQYF. Here the CDR3 DNA reads TGCAGCGTTGAAGTCGGGGAGACCCAGTACTTC.